The sequence of this TCR beta chain was determined in a study of blood T cell repertoires in COVID-19. Background on the study: Sample material is recorded as cDNA or gDNA derived from T cells, B-cell-depleted T cells, or PBMCs.

The CDR3 extends over 14 amino acids. The V end was cut by 2 bases, the J end by 6 bases, with 10 bases between. Germline CDR1 SGHTA, CDR2 FQGTGA. Some clones are missing from TCRdb's copy, which holds only in-frame ones; the method was immunoSEQ multiplex PCR. The table records 250,000 to 300,000 clones, 81% of them present only once. The sequence was collected from a woman in her sixties or seventies with active or convalescent COVID-19. The source material was peripheral blood. The V gene is TRBV7-3, the J gene TRBJ2-2; D is unclear. CDR3 in amino acids: CASSLSHSSGELFF. The CDR3 DNA reads TGTGCCAGCAGCTTATCCCACTCGTCCGGGGAGCTGTTTTTT.